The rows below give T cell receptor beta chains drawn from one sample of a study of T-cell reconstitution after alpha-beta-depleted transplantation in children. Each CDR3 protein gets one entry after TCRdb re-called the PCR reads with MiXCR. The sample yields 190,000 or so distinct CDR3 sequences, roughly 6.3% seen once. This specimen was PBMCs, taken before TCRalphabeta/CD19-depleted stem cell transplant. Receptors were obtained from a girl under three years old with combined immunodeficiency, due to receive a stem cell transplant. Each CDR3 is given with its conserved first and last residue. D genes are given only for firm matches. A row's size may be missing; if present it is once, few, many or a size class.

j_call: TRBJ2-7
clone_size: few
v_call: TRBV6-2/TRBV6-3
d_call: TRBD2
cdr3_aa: CASSYLTGLAVSYEQYF
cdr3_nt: TGTGCCAGCAGTTACCTCACGGGACTAGCGGTCTCCTACGAGCAGTACTTC

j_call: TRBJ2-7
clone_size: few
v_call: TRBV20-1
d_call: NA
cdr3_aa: CSARETIAFHDEQYF
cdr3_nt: TGCAGTGCTAGAGAAACGATAGCGTTTCACGACGAGCAGTACTTC

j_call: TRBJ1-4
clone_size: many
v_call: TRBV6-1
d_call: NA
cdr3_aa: CASSVAGGLPNEKLFF
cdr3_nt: TGTGCCAGCAGTGTCGCGGGGGGGCTTCCGAATGAAAAACTGTTTTTT

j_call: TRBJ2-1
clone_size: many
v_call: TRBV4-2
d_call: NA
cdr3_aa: CASQLGNEQFF
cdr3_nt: TGTGCCTCTCAGCTGGGCAATGAGCAGTTCTTC

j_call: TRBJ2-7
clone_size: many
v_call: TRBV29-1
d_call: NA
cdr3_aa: CSVAGPGGYEQYF
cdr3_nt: TGCAGCGTTGCGGGACCAGGGGGGTACGAGCAGTACTTC

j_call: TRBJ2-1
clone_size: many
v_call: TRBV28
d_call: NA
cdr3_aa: CASSHDSDSYNEQFF
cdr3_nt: TGTGCCAGCAGCCATGACTCAGACTCCTACAATGAGCAGTTCTTC

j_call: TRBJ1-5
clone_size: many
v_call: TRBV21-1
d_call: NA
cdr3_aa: CASSRAQGDQPQHF
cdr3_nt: TGTGCCAGCAGCAGGGCACAGGGGGATCAGCCCCAGCATTTT

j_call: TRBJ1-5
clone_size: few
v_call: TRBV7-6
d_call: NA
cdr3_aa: CASSALYGEPQHF
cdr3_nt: TGTGCCAGCAGCGCTTTATACGGAGAGCCCCAGCATTTT

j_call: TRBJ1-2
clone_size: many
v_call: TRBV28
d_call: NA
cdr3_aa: CASSFRLSYGYTF
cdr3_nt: TGTGCCAGCAGTTTCCGTTTGAGTTACGGCTACACCTTC

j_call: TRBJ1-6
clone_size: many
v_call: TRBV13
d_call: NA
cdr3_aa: CASSIGTNHNSPLHF
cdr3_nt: TGTGCCAGCAGCATAGGGACAAACCATAATTCACCCCTCCACTTT

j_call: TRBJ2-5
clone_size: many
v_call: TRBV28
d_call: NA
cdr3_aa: CASSLNAGRTGETQYF
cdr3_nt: TGTGCCAGCAGTTTAAATGCCGGACGCACGGGAGAGACCCAGTACTTC

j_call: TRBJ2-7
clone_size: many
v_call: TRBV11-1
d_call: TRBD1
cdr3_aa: CASTAGTGSYEQYF
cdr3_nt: TGTGCCAGCACCGCCGGGACAGGTTCCTACGAGCAGTACTTC

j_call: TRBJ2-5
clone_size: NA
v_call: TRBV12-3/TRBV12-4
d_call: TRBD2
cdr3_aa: CASSLGRGGPETQYF
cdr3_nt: TGTGCCAGCAGCTTGGGGCGGGGGGGCCCGGAGACCCAGTACTTC

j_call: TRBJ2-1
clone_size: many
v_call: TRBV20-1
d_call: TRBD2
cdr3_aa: CSATLGLRYYNEQFF
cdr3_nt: TGCAGTGCAACCTTGGGACTACGATACTACAATGAGCAGTTCTTC

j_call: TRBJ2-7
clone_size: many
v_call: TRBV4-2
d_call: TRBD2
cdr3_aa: CASSQGLANSYEQYF
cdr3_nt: TGTGCCAGCAGCCAAGGACTAGCGAACTCCTACGAGCAGTACTTC

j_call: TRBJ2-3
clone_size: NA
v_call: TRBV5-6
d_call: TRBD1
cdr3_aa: CASSADPGQGALFWADTQYF
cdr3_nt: TGTGCCAGCAGCGCCGACCCAGGACAGGGGGCCTTATTTTGGGCAGATACGCAGTATTTT

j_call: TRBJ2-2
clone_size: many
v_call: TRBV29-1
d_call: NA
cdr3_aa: CSVEGQNTGELFF
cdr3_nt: TGCAGCGTTGAAGGGCAGAACACCGGGGAGCTGTTTTTT

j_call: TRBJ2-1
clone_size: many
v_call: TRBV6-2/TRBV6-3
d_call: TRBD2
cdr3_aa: CASSYSTGTSSYNEQFF
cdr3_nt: TGTGCCAGCAGTTACTCGACCGGGACTAGCAGCTACAATGAGCAGTTCTTC

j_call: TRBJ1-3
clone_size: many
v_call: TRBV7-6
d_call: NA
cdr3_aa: CASSLATEVFSGNTIYF
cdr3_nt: TGTGCCAGCAGCTTAGCGACAGAAGTCTTCTCTGGAAACACCATATATTTT

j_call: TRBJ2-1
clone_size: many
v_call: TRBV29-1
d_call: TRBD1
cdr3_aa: CSVPTGNEQFF
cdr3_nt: TGCAGCGTTCCGACAGGGAATGAGCAGTTCTTC

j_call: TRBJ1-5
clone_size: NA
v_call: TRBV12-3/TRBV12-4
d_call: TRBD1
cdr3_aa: CASSPSGGNQPHHF
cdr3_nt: TGTGCCAGCAGCCCCTCAGGGGGTAATCAGCCCCATCATTTT

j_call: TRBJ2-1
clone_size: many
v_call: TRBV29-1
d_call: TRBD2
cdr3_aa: CSVTGLPYNEQFF
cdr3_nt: TGCAGCGTTACGGGACTACCCTACAATGAGCAGTTCTTC

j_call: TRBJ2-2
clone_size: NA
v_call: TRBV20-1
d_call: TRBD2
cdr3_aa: CSARARPSGSNTGELFF
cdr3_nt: TGCAGTGCTAGAGCCCGGCCTAGCGGGAGCAACACCGGGGAGCTGTTTTTT

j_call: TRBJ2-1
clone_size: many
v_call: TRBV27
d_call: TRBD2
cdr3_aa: CASTLSLAGPNEQFF
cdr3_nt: TGTGCCAGCACCCTCTCACTAGCGGGCCCCAATGAGCAGTTCTTC

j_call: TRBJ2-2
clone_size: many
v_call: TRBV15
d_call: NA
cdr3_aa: CATSRVNLPRELFF
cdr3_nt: TGTGCCACCAGCAGAGTGAACCTACCCCGGGAGCTGTTTTTT

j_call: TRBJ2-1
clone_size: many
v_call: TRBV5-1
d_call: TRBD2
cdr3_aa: CASSDGLAGGTSSYNEQFF
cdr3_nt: TGCGCCAGCAGCGACGGACTAGCGGGGGGTACGAGCTCCTACAATGAGCAGTTCTTC

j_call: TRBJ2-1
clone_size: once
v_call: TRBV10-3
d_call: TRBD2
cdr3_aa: CAISESGVAGDNEQFF
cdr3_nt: TGTGCCATCAGTGAGTCCGGGGTAGCGGGGGACAATGAGCAGTTCTTC

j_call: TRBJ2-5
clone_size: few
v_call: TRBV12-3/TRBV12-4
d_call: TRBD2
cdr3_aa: CASRSSGGAQETQYF
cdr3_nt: TGTGCCAGCAGATCTAGCGGGGGGGCCCAAGAGACCCAGTACTTC